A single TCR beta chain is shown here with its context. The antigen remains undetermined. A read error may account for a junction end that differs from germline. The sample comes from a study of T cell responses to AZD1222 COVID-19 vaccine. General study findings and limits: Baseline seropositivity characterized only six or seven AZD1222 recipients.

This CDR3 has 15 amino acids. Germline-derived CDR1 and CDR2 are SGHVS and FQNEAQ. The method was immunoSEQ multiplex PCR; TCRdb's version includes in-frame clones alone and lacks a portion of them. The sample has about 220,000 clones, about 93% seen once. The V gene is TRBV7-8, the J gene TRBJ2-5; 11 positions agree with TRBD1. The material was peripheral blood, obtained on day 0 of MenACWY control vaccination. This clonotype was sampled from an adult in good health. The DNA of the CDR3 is TGTGCCAGCACCTTAGGACAGGGGGCGAAAGAGACCCAGTACTTC. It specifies CASTLGQGAKETQYF. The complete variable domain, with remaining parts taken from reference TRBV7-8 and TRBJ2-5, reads GAGVSQSPRYKVAKRGQDVALRCDPISGHVSLFWYQQALGQGPEFLTYFQNEAQLDKSGLPSDRFFAERPEGSVSTLKIQRTQQEDSAVYLCASTLGQGAKETQYFGPGTRLLVL.